Listed below are T cell receptor beta chains from one sample, sequenced in a study of tumor-infiltrating lymphocytes in primary liver carcinoma. TCRdb re-called the multiplex PCR reads with MiXCR, one entry per CDR3 protein. The sample shows 310,000 or so distinct CDR3 sequences, around three fifths of them seen only once. Sequences were obtained from peripheral blood. These receptor sequences come from a man between 40 and 49 years old with primary liver carcinoma and hepatitis B virus infection. Each CDR3 is given with its conserved first and last residue. Fields, in order: CDR3 length, V gene, D gene, J gene, clone size, CDR3 protein, CDR3 DNA. The D gene is left open where the match is weak. The size of a clone is reported for some rows only, either as once, few or many, or as a class for expanded clones.

14,TRBV4-3,.,TRBJ2-2,.,CASRRSSNTGELVF,TGCGCCAGCAGGCGCAGCTCGAACACGGGGGAGCTGGTTTTT
15,TRBV4-1,.,TRBJ2-7,many,CASSQDTGYVYEQYF,TGCGCCAGCAGCCAAGATACAGGGTACGTCTACGAGCAGTACTTC
15,TRBV11-2,.,TRBJ2-7,.,CASRRIGGPFYEQYF,TGTGCCAGCCGCAGGATAGGCGGCCCCTTCTACGAGCAGTACTTC
13,TRBV7-9,.,TRBJ2-2,.,CASSLSYTGELFF,TGTGCCAGCAGCTTAAGTTATACCGGGGAGCTGTTTTTT
15,TRBV11-2,TRBD2,TRBJ2-5,.,CAGSMRLARRETQYF,TGTGCCGGCAGCATGAGACTAGCGAGGCGAGAGACCCAGTACTTC
16,TRBV4-1,.,TRBJ1-2,.,CACSQGRGLGPYGYTF,TGCGCCTGCAGCCAAGGTCGGGGACTAGGGCCCTATGGCTACACCTTC
15,TRBV11-2,.,TRBJ2-3,.,CASSPCGSLTDTQYF,TGTGCCAGCAGCCCCTGCGGATCCCTCACAGATACGCAGTATTTT
12,TRBV6-2/TRBV6-3,.,TRBJ1-2,.,CASSYGPRGYTF,TGTGCCAGCAGTTACGGACCCCGGGGCTACACCTTC
16,TRBV11-2,TRBD1,TRBJ2-2,.,CASSLDGTGTFEELFF,TGTGCCAGCAGCTTAGATGGGACAGGGACTTTCGAGGAGCTGTTCTTT
15,TRBV6-7,TRBD1,TRBJ2-7,many,CASSYSGQGAGEQYF,TGTGCCAGCAGTTACTCGGGACAGGGGGCGGGCGAGCAGTACTTC
14,TRBV5-1,.,TRBJ2-7,.,CASSPTISSYGQYF,TGCGCCAGCAGCCCAACAATAAGCTCCTACGGGCAGTACTTC
14,TRBV20-1,TRBD2,TRBJ2-5,.,CSAIEASGKETQYF,TGCAGTGCTATTGAGGCTAGCGGGAAAGAGACCCAGTACTTC
14,TRBV7-9,TRBD1,TRBJ2-1,.,CASSLLGQGVEQFF,TGTGCCAGCAGCTTACTGGGACAGGGTGTTGAGCAGTTCTTC
16,TRBV11-2,.,TRBJ2-1,.,CTSSPRLWGAYNEQFF,TGTACAAGCAGCCCCCGCCTGTGGGGAGCCTACAATGAGCAGTTCTTC
13,TRBV29-1,.,TRBJ2-7,many,CSVEDVRTYEQYF,TGCAGCGTTGAAGACGTCAGAACCTACGAGCAGTACTTC
14,TRBV29-1,.,TRBJ2-7,many,CSASRGAADYEQYF,TGCAGCGCCTCTAGGGGGGCGGCTGACTACGAGCAGTACTTC
12,TRBV29-1,.,TRBJ2-1,.,CSVSVPTYEQFF,TGCAGCGTTAGTGTCCCAACCTACGAGCAGTTCTTC
16,TRBV6-2/TRBV6-3,.,TRBJ2-5,.,CASSYFEGVAQETQYF,TGTGCCAGCAGTTACTTCGAGGGGGTTGCGCAAGAGACCCAGTACTTC
13,TRBV11-2,.,TRBJ2-7,.,CASSSAMTEGQYF,TGTGCCAGCAGTTCCGCCATGACAGAGGGGCAGTACTTC
14,TRBV25-1,.,TRBJ2-7,.,CASSPSGPATEQYF,TGTGCCAGCAGTCCCTCGGGCCCAGCGACCGAGCAGTACTTC
11,TRBV10-3,.,TRBJ1-5,.,CAITEDQPQRF,TGTGCCATCACTGAGGATCAGCCCCAGCGGTTT
16,TRBV5-1,.,TRBJ2-5,.,CASSLLPARVGETQYF,TGCGCCAGCAGCCTCCTCCCAGCGAGAGTGGGGGAGACTCAGTACTTC
14,TRBV6-6,TRBD1,TRBJ1-5,many,CASSRDRGNQPQHF,TGTGCCAGCAGCCGGGACAGGGGAAATCAGCCCCAGCATTTT
17,TRBV6-1,.,TRBJ1-2,.,CASTPGDSPSLSYGYTF,TGTGCCAGCACCCCGGGAGACAGCCCTTCCCTCAGCTATGGCTACACCTTC
17,TRBV12-3/TRBV12-4,.,TRBJ1-2,.,CASSLDPGRAFTYGYTF,TGTGCCAGCAGTTTAGATCCGGGACGGGCCTTTACTTACGGCTACACCTTC
12,TRBV11-2,TRBD1,TRBJ1-2,.,CVSSLQGSSYTF,TGTGTCAGCAGCTTACAGGGGTCTAGCTACACCTTC
15,TRBV11-2,.,TRBJ1-5,once,CASSTGHGDNQPQHF,TGTGCCAGCAGCACTGGACATGGCGACAACCAGCCCCAACATTTT
15,TRBV11-1,TRBD1,TRBJ2-1,.,CTRSCPGQGSNEQFF,TGTACCAGAAGCTGCCCGGGACAGGGGAGTAATGAGCAGTTCTTC
11,TRBV30,.,TRBJ1-4,few,CASQMNEKLFF,TGTGCCTCGCAAATGAATGAAAAACTGTTTTTT